This TCR beta chain derives from a study of T cell repertoires in ileal Crohn's disease (dated by TCRdb to the late 2010s). Turning to the overall study: At the time of surgery, 35% to 40% of patients were active smokers, and the median duration of disease was about 8.5 years. Every patient underwent surgery because of a complication, which was stricturing disease in around 61% and penetrating disease in approximately 40%. Postoperative therapy was given to about half of the patients, with thiopurines administered to some 10 patients and anti-TNF agents administered to 20 or so patients. TCR repertoire analysis was performed in a few dozen Crohn's disease patients drawn from a prospective multicentre cohort. The study was conducted in parallel with a multicentre cohort that was designed to identify predictors of early endoscopic recurrence following ileocolonic resection. A Rutgeerts score higher than i0 was the definition used for endoscopic postoperative recurrence. A total of around 150 mucosal samples from some 50 patients were sequenced, with samples obtained at several locations on the surgical specimen and at postoperative endoscopy.

The germline V gene supplies CDR1 MNHEY and CDR2 SVGAGI. Taken from cysteine to phenylalanine, the CDR3 has 14 residues. The DNA shown is the 42-base CDR3, in frame from base 1. The V end gives up 6 bases and the J end 5 bases, leaving 8 bases in the junction not matched to a gene. What the research found in general, with its limitations: Endoscopic recurrence was linked to a higher percentage of high-frequency clones at surgery, and recurrence occurred in every patient whose clonality exceeded 26.8% (18/57). Compared with non-smokers, patients who were active smokers at surgery showed a significantly higher proportion of clonal expansions (25.9% vs 17.9%, p=0.02). Only a subgroup of patients, of unstated size, had mucosal CD4 and CD8 T cells sorted and sequenced. Sorted CD8 T cells carried more high-frequency clones than CD4 T cells, suggesting mucosal expansions were mainly CD8.

For commercial TCRB immunosequencing, about 500 nanograms of biopsy DNA were submitted for each sample. CDR3 regions were amplified from genomic DNA by Adaptive Biotechnology using a two-step, amplification bias-controlled multiplex PCR. Primers for every V and J gene segment were used in the first PCR, and barcodes and Illumina adapters were added in the second PCR. An Illumina instrument was used to sequence the CDR3 libraries. As for the original processing: Vendor-provided pipelines were combined with custom analysis of raw data in R/Bioconductor under R version 3.3.0. Clonality, which ranges from 0 to 1, was calculated as the inverse of the normalised Shannon entropy across all productive clones. High-frequency clones were defined as the repertoire share of the top 100 clones, retaining only clones passing a 95% confidence test. Overlap between samples was measured with the Morisita-Horn index, while repertoire diversity was measured with the Simpson index. In TCRdb, the immuneACCESS table is reduced to in-frame sequences with V and J assigned. These tables do not hold every clone; where another copy was compared, an unresolved V gene accounts for under half, and the others remain unexplained. V and J calls and clone size are copied from that table; D and trimming were computed from the DNA. Here the sample has just over 7,000 clones; about 91% occur a single time. The ten largest account for 1.6% of the sample.

To be eligible, patients had to be adults with ileal or ileocolonic Crohn's disease and an indication for ileocolonic resection. Whole ileal mucosal biopsies were kept frozen at -80 degrees C prior to DNA extraction. Genomic DNA was isolated from frozen whole biopsies using a TRizol-based method, and the DNA was quantified with a NanoDrop 2000 spectrophotometer. On this clone itself: The target of this receptor is not known. Base qualities are not at hand, and no much larger clone is one base apart.

The sample taken for sequencing was ileal tissue. The sequence links TRBV6-5 to TRBJ2-5, with 8 bases aligning to TRBD1. This sequence originates from an adult with Crohn's disease. The DNA sequence reads TGTGCCAGCAGGGGACGGACAGGGCATGAGACCCAGTACTTC. This translates into CASRGRTGHETQYF.